Listed below are T cell receptor beta chains from one sample, sequenced in a study of cytomegalovirus exposure and HLA in healthy donors. Profiling relied on immunoSEQ multiplex PCR, and the TCRdb table lists in-frame clones only, not all of them. Seen here are over 100,000 clones, roughly 80% observed once, and the top ten hold less than 2.5%. Sequencing used PBMCs. These receptors were obtained from a young man in good health and CMV-seronegative. The CDR3 runs from the conserved cysteine through the conserved F or W. The D gene is left open where the match is weak. Only part of the rows carry a size: once, few, many, or a class if the clone is expanded.

abundance	v_gene	d_gene	j_gene	CDR3nt	CDR3aa
NA	TRBV11-2	NA	TRBJ1-1	TGTGCCAGCAGCTTAGTTATGAACACTGAAGCTTTCTTT	CASSLVMNTEAFF
NA	TRBV5-1	NA	TRBJ2-3	TGCGCCAGCAGCTTGGTGCCAGCAGATACGCAGTATTTT	CASSLVPADTQYF
NA	TRBV5-1	NA	TRBJ2-7	TGCGCCAGCAGCCCCGGTCCACAGAACTACGAGCAGTACTTC	CASSPGPQNYEQYF
NA	TRBV4-3	TRBD1	TRBJ1-1	TGCGCCAGCAGCCAAGATGGGACAGGGAGGGCTGAAGCTTTCTTT	CASSQDGTGRAEAFF
NA	TRBV21-1	NA	TRBJ1-2	TGTACCAGCAGCAAAGGAAACACCACCCAGGGCCGCTACACCTTC	CTSSKGNTTQGRYTF
NA	TRBV18	TRBD2	TRBJ2-2	TGTGCCAGCTCACCAATCGCGGGGGGAAACACCGGGGAGCTGTTTTTT	CASSPIAGGNTGELFF
NA	TRBV6-1	TRBD1	TRBJ1-6	TGTGCCAGCAGTGAAGCGGGACAGAGCGCCTATAATTCACCCCTCCACTTT	CASSEAGQSAYNSPLHF
NA	TRBV28	TRBD1	TRBJ1-4	TGTGCCAGCAACCTCCCGGGACAGGGGCTGGAAAAACTGTTTTTT	CASNLPGQGLEKLFF
NA	TRBV7-2	TRBD2	TRBJ2-7	TGTGCCAGCAGCTTAGCCGGGACTAGCGGGGGCTACGAGCAGTACTTC	CASSLAGTSGGYEQYF
NA	TRBV14	NA	TRBJ1-1	TGTGCCAGCAGCCAACATTTGACGGGTGAAGCTTTCTTT	CASSQHLTGEAFF
NA	TRBV2	NA	TRBJ1-1	TGTGCCAGCAGTGAAGGCGGGGGCGGAGTGAACACTGAAGCTTTCTTT	CASSEGGGGVNTEAFF
once	TRBV5-1	NA	TRBJ2-5	TGCGCCAGCAACCCCAGGGATTCAGAGACCCAGTACTTC	CASNPRDSETQYF
NA	TRBV6-5	NA	TRBJ1-1	TGTGCCAGCAGTTACTCAACCGGGAGCCTGAACACTGAAGCTTTCTTT	CASSYSTGSLNTEAFF
NA	TRBV6-6	NA	TRBJ2-7	TGTGCCAGCAGTTACAGACAGGACCACTCCTACGAGCAGTACTTC	CASSYRQDHSYEQYF
few	TRBV10-3	NA	TRBJ1-6	TGTGCCACCCGGGAGAATTCACCCCTCCACTTT	CATRENSPLHF
NA	TRBV6-5	TRBD1	TRBJ1-2	TGTGCCAGCAATTGGGACAGGGACCCTAACTATGGCTACACCTTC	CASNWDRDPNYGYTF
NA	TRBV19	NA	TRBJ1-1	TGTGCCAGTAGTATAACCCCCGGGACTGAAGCTTTCTTT	CASSITPGTEAFF
NA	TRBV9	TRBD1	TRBJ1-1	TGTGCCAGCAGCGTAGCTCAGGGGGCGCGGGAAGCTTTCTTT	CASSVAQGAREAFF
NA	TRBV18	NA	TRBJ1-1	TGTGCCAGCTCACCAGAGACAGGGAACACTGAAGCTTTCTTT	CASSPETGNTEAFF
NA	TRBV19	TRBD1	TRBJ1-1	TGTGCCAGTAGTATAGCTGCCGCAGGGGGCGCAGGGGACACTGAAGCTTTCTTT	CASSIAAAGGAGDTEAFF
NA	TRBV6-1	TRBD1	TRBJ1-2	TGTGCCAGCAGTGAAGACGGGGGCACAGGGGGCTATGGCTACACCTTC	CASSEDGGTGGYGYTF
NA	TRBV29-1	TRBD2	TRBJ2-3	TGCAGCGTCGTAGCGGGGTCCTACACAGATACGCAGTATTTT	CSVVAGSYTDTQYF
NA	TRBV30	NA	TRBJ1-2	TGTGCCTGGAGGTTTGCGAGCTTAGCTAACTATGGCTACACCTTC	CAWRFASLANYGYTF
NA	TRBV11-3	TRBD2	TRBJ2-1	TGTGCCAGCAGCTTAGATAAGGGCGGGGGGAACAATGAGCAGTTCTTC	CASSLDKGGGNNEQFF
NA	TRBV19	TRBD1	TRBJ1-6	TGTGCCAGTAGTCTCCGCGTCGGGACAGGCAATTCACCCCTCCACTTT	CASSLRVGTGNSPLHF
few	TRBV23-1	TRBD1	TRBJ2-7	TGCGCCAGCCGTCAGGTCGGGACAGGGAACTCCTACGAGCAGTACTTC	CASRQVGTGNSYEQYF
few	TRBV12-5	NA	TRBJ2-3	TGTGCTAGTGGTTCGACAGGTTGGGGCACAGATACGCAGTATTTT	CASGSTGWGTDTQYF